This passage covers 32 T cell receptor beta chains from one sample sequenced in a study of cytomegalovirus exposure and HLA in healthy donors. The primer mix had 60 Vbeta and 13 Jbeta primers. Repertoires were generated with immunoSEQ multiplex PCR, while TCRdb's copy carries only in-frame clones and drops some. In all, the sample yields roughly 80,000 clones. The sequencing input was PBMCs. These receptors all stem from a man in his forties or fifties in good health and CMV-seronegative.

The chain recombines TRBV19 with TRBJ2-7; D is undetermined. Trimming stripped 3 bases from V and 5 bases from J, with 14 bases between. CDR1 is LNHDA and CDR2 is SQIVND in the germline V gene (reference sequence). This CDR3 has 14 residues. CDR3 sequence (DNA): TGTGCCAGTAGTATTGGCGGCCGATTGGACGAGCAGTACTTC. Translated: CASSIGGRLDEQYF. The whole variable domain, filled in from reference TRBV19 and TRBJ2-7, reads DGGITQSPKYLFRKEGQNVTLSCEQNLNHDAMYWYRQDPGQGLRLIYYSQIVNDFQKGDIAEGYSVSREKKESFPLTVTSAQKNPTAFYLCASSIGGRLDEQYFGPGTRLTVT.

The genes are TRBV6-1 and TRBJ1-1, with TRBD1 matching 7 bases. Germline CDR1 and CDR2: MNHNS and SASEGT. The J segment lost 2 bases and the V segment lost 4 bases, leaving 7 bases of the junction unmatched. The length of the CDR3 is 15 residues. The CDR3, as DNA: TGTGCCAGCAGTGCTCAGGGACAGACAAACACTGAAGCTTTCTTT. This sequence encodes CASSAQGQTNTEAFF.

This rearrangement joins TRBV9 to TRBJ1-4, with 8 nucleotides matching TRBD1. The CDR3 loop spans 15 amino acids. The junction had 9 bases not matched to a gene; V was cut back by 3 bases and J by 8 bases. The germline V gene has CDR1 SGDLS and CDR2 YYNGEE. CDR3 in amino acids: CASSAGQGEVEKLFF. Here the CDR3 DNA reads TGTGCCAGCAGCGCAGGACAGGGAGAAGTAGAAAAACTGTTTTTT.

V usage is TRBV7-3 and J usage is TRBJ1-1; weak D call: TRBD1 (5 bases). V lost 0 bases and J lost 1, with 9 bases in between. Germline-derived CDR1 and CDR2 are SGHTA and FQGTGA. The CDR3 spans 15 residues. The CDR3 loop is CASSLTQGRNTEAFF. The DNA for the CDR3 is TGTGCCAGCAGCTTAACGCAGGGCCGGAACACTGAAGCTTTCTTT.

The J gene is TRBJ1-4, the V gene TRBV5-6; D is uncertain. Looked up from germline, CDR1 is SGHDT and CDR2 is YYEEEE. This CDR3 spans 15 amino acids. Trimming shortened V by 4 bases and J by 0 bases, and 10 bases separated the two germline ends. CDR3 in DNA: TGTGCCAGCAGCCCGGCGGAAGCAACTAATGAAAAACTGTTTTTT. This translates into CASSPAEATNEKLFF. Full variable domain (rest looked up from reference TRBV5-6 and TRBJ1-4): DAGVTQSPTHLIKTRGQQVTLRCSPKSGHDTVSWYQQALGQGPQFIFQYYEEEERQRGNFPDRFSGHQFPNYSSELNVNALLLGDSALYLCASSPAEATNEKLFFGSGTQLSVL.

V is TRBV5-5 and J is TRBJ2-5, with 7 bases lining up with TRBD1. Germline-derived CDR1 and CDR2 are SGHKS and YYEKEE (reference sequence). V was clipped by 4 bases and J by 5 bases; unmatched bases: 5. This CDR3 contains 13 residues. The CDR3 reads CASSRTGEETQYF. CDR3 nucleotides: TGTGCCAGCAGCCGGACAGGCGAGGAGACCCAGTACTTC.

This chain links TRBV19 with TRBJ2-4, with a possible D match to TRBD2 (5 bases). This CDR3 is built from 13 residues. Between the trimmed V and J ends, which lost 0 bases and 11 bases, there was a span of 11 bases. The germline V gene encodes CDR1 LNHDA and CDR2 SQIVND (reference sequence). The CDR3 here is CASSIEEESVQYF. The CDR3 DNA reads TGTGCCAGTAGTATAGAGGAGGAATCGGTTCAGTACTTC.

V is TRBV5-1 and J is TRBJ1-4; 7 bases agree with TRBD1. With 2 bases clipped from V and 8 bases from J, the junction kept 3 bases outside the gene matches. CDR1 SGHRS and CDR2 YFSETQ come from the germline V gene. The CDR3 covers 13 residues. Here the CDR3 DNA reads TGCGCCAGCAGCTTAACAGGGGACGAAAAACTGTTTTTT. Protein: CASSLTGDEKLFF.

The gene calls are TRBV29-1 and TRBJ2-1, with 8 bases matching TRBD1. CDR3 length: 16 amino acids. The germline V gene has CDR1 SQVTM and CDR2 ANQGSEA. V shed 7 bases, J shed 5 bases, and the junction held 16 bases outside the gene matches. The CDR3 spells CSAEGGRDRKNNEQFF. The CDR3 bases are TGCAGCGCCGAAGGGGGCCGGGACAGGAAGAACAATGAGCAGTTCTTC.

The genes are TRBV11-2 and TRBJ2-1, with D possibly being TRBD1 (6 bases). The CDR3 covers 15 residues. The V gene lost 2 bases and the J gene lost 4 bases, with 12 bases spanning the gap. Germline V gene sequence: CDR1 SGHAT, CDR2 FQNNGV. CDR3 sequence reads: CASSLYGQRYNEQFF. CDR3 coding DNA: TGTGCCAGCAGCTTATACGGACAGAGATACAATGAGCAGTTCTTC.

The gene calls are TRBV5-1 and TRBJ2-1, with a weak D call TRBD1 (5 bases). The CDR3 has 15 amino acids. V lost 3 bases to trimming and J lost 0 bases, with 10 bases between them. The germline V gene has CDR1 SGHRS and CDR2 YFSETQ. The CDR3 DNA is TGCGCCAGCAGCTCAGGGCCCCTCTCCTACAATGAGCAGTTCTTC. Amino acids: CASSSGPLSYNEQFF. The complete variable domain, with remaining parts taken from reference TRBV5-1 and TRBJ2-1, reads KAGVTQTPRYLIKTRGQQVTLSCSPISGHRSVSWYQQTPGQGLQFLFEYFSETQRNKGNFPGRFSGRQFSNSRSEMNVSTLELGDSALYLCASSSGPLSYNEQFFGPGTRLTVL.

The chain combines TRBV19 with TRBJ2-3, with TRBD2 matching over 8 bases. Per germline, CDR1 LNHDA and CDR2 SQIVND (reference sequence). There are 14 residues in the CDR3. Trimming cost V 1 base and J 3 bases; bases outside gene matches: 0. This chain's CDR3 is CASSIAGGTDTQYF. As DNA, the CDR3 is TGTGCCAGTAGTATAGCGGGGGGGACAGATACGCAGTATTTT.

Comment on this clone: Other DNA sequences from this sample encode an identical CDR3 as well. The V and J genes are TRBV29-1 and TRBJ2-3; 9 bases map to TRBD1. There are 17 residues in the CDR3. CDR1 is SQVTM, CDR2 ANQGSEA, per germline. V gave up 2 bases and J gave up 0 bases; unmatched junction bases: 9. CDR3 amino acids: CSVERGQGGTSTDTQYF. The CDR3 bases are TGCAGCGTTGAACGGGGACAGGGAGGGACGAGCACAGATACGCAGTATTTT.

The chain is built from TRBV30 and TRBJ2-7; D remains unclear. CDR1 and CDR2 from the germline V gene are GTSNPN and SVGIG (reference sequence). This CDR3 has 15 residues. V gave up 2 bases and J gave up 2 bases, with 16 bases separating them. The CDR3 reads CAWSYRTLPTYEQYF. CDR3 nucleotide sequence: TGTGCCTGGAGTTACAGAACCCTGCCCACCTACGAGCAGTACTTC.

The chain has TRBV6-1 and TRBJ2-2, with TRBD1 matching over 9 bases. Germline loops: CDR1 MNHNS, CDR2 SASEGT. Unmatched junction bases numbered 5, after V lost 2 bases and J lost 7 bases. This CDR3 has 15 residues. CDR3 DNA: TGTGCCAGCAGTGAATACGGACAGGGGTACGGGGAGCTGTTTTTT. This translates into CASSEYGQGYGELFF.

This rearrangement joins TRBV5-4 to TRBJ2-3; 15 positions agree with TRBD2. CDR3 size: 16 residues. Per germline, CDR1 SGHNT and CDR2 YYREEE (reference sequence). V trimming: 3 bases; J trimming: 6 bases; junction bases outside the gene matches: 5. The CDR3 DNA follows: TGTGCCAGCAGCTCGGGACTAGCGGGGGGTGGGGATACGCAGTATTTT. This translates into CASSSGLAGGGDTQYF.

The gene calls are TRBV4-1 and TRBJ2-1; 9 bases fit TRBD1. V was pared by 0 bases and J by 7 bases, with 16 bases of the junction left unmatched. The length of the CDR3 is 19 residues. CDR1 is MGHRA and CDR2 is YSYEKL in the germline V gene. In DNA form, the CDR3 reads TGCGCCAGCAGCCAAGATGCCTTTCTTAGGGACAGGGACGCAAATGAGCAGTTCTTC. This sequence encodes CASSQDAFLRDRDANEQFF.

Concerning this clone: An end of the junction does not agree with germline; a read error may underlie this. The CDR3 here is CASSLGGREANQPQHF. CDR3 sequence (DNA): TGTGCTAGCAGCTTAGGGGGGAGGGAGGCCAATCAGCCCCAGCATTTT. J is TRBJ1-5 and V is TRBV7-7; weak D call: TRBD1 (6 bases). The CDR3 loop spans 16 amino acids. Germline-derived CDR1 and CDR2 are SSHAT and FNYEAQ (reference sequence).

Note on this clone: One end of the junction fails to match germline, which may point to a read error. Additional DNA sequences in this sample encode the identical CDR3. The V and J genes are TRBV30 and TRBJ2-7; tentative D call: TRBD2 (7 bases). Germline values: CDR1 GTSNPN, CDR2 SVGIG (reference sequence). There are 17 residues in the CDR3. Here the CDR3 reads CAWSLWGEGGNGYEQYF. CDR3 nucleotides: TGCGCCTGGAGTTTATGGGGGGAGGGGGGAAATGGCTACGAGCAGTACTTC.

The chain is built from TRBV30 and TRBJ2-3; TRBD2 matches at 8 bases. This CDR3 is built from 17 residues. CDR1 and CDR2 (germline): GTSNPN, SVGIG (reference sequence). J lost 6 bases, V lost 5 bases, and 19 bases had no gene match. As DNA, the CDR3 is TGTGCCTGGTTGAAGGTCGGGAGCGGGGGACCCACCGATACGCAGTATTTT. This gives the protein CAWLKVGSGGPTDTQYF.

J is TRBJ2-7 and V is TRBV6-5; TRBD2 might be the D (5 bases). Deletions cut 0 bases from V and 3 bases from J, with 12 bases between. The germline V gene encodes CDR1 MNHEY and CDR2 SVGAGI. The CDR3 loop spans 15 amino acids. The chain's CDR3 is CASSYSSAPGYEQYF. Here the CDR3 DNA reads TGTGCCAGCAGTTACTCTAGCGCCCCGGGCTACGAGCAGTACTTC.

The chain uses TRBV10-3 and TRBJ1-5; a weak D match, TRBD1 (6 bases). Trimming left V 2 bases short and J 6 bases short, with 11 bases between. CDR3 length: 14 residues. Germline CDR1 ENHRY, CDR2 SYGVKD. Here the CDR3 reads CAISEGGRGQPQHF. The CDR3 coding sequence is TGTGCCATCAGTGAGGGGGGCAGGGGTCAGCCCCAGCATTTT.

The rearrangement uses TRBV7-2 and TRBJ2-5; the D is unclear. The CDR3 sequence is 14 residues long. From germline, CDR1 is SGHTA and CDR2 FQGNSA. V was pared by 6 bases and J by 0 bases, with 11 bases between. In DNA form, the CDR3 reads TGTGCCAGCAGGCCAACCTATAACCAAGAGACCCAGTACTTC. As protein: CASRPTYNQETQYF.

The chain couples TRBV10-3 to TRBJ2-3; 10 bases agree with TRBD1. The CDR3 runs 15 residues. Germline loops: CDR1 ENHRY, CDR2 SYGVKD. V shed 4 bases and J 1 base; nucleotides not matched to a gene: 2. CDR3: CAISGGTGGTDTQYF. The CDR3 coding sequence is TGTGCCATCAGTGGGGGGACAGGGGGCACAGATACGCAGTATTTT.

The V gene is TRBV5-4, the J gene TRBJ2-7; 11 bases match TRBD1. Germline lookup yields CDR1 SGHNT and CDR2 YYREEE (reference sequence). The V and J ends lost 3 bases and 4 bases, in that order; junction bases with no gene match: 6. This CDR3 contains 15 residues. CDR3 amino acids: CASSSGQGAQYEQYF. The CDR3 nucleotides are TGTGCCAGCAGCTCAGGACAGGGGGCTCAGTACGAGCAGTACTTC.

The V call is TRBV6-1, the J call TRBJ2-2; D gene unclear. Looked up from germline, CDR1 is MNHNS and CDR2 is SASEGT. V lost 0 bases, J lost 0 bases, and 8 bases lay in between. This CDR3 contains 16 residues. CDR3 DNA: TGTGCCAGCAGTGAAGCTGCATTAGCGAACACCGGGGAGCTGTTTTTT. It translates to CASSEAALANTGELFF.

The genes are TRBV4-2 and TRBJ2-5; 11 bases are shared with TRBD1. The CDR3 has 15 amino acids. The germline V gene has CDR1 LGHNA and CDR2 YNFKEQ. J lost 5 bases, V lost 3 bases, and 5 bases had no gene match. The CDR3 here is CASSQSGTGGETQYF. The CDR3 coding sequence is TGTGCCAGCAGCCAGTCCGGGACAGGGGGGGAGACCCAGTACTTC.

The chain couples TRBV29-1 to TRBJ2-3; weak D call: TRBD2 (5 bases). Germline values: CDR1 SQVTM, CDR2 ANQGSEA. Trimming cost V 7 bases and J 1 base, with 15 bases left between them. CDR3 length: 14 amino acids. For the CDR3, the DNA is TGCAGCGCCGAGCGGAGCCTACGCACAGATACGCAGTATTTT. The encoded protein is CSAERSLRTDTQYF.

The rearrangement joins TRBV6-6 to TRBJ1-2; possible D gene TRBD1, 6 bases. Germline V gene sequence: CDR1 MNHNY, CDR2 SVGAGI (reference sequence). V was cut by 6 bases and J by 3 bases, with 14 bases left in between. The CDR3 is 14 residues long. The CDR3 reads CASSQGGGYYGYTF. CDR3 DNA sequence: TGTGCCAGCAGCCAAGGGGGGGGCTACTATGGCTACACCTTC.

The chain is built from TRBV25-1 and TRBJ1-2; 7 bases agree with TRBD1. Trimming at V came to 4 bases and at J to 10 bases, leaving 9 bases not matched to a gene. CDR1 and CDR2 from the germline V gene are MGHDK and SYGVNS. This CDR3 comprises 13 residues. The CDR3 reads CASSGQGLLVYTF. The CDR3 coding sequence is TGTGCCAGCAGTGGACAGGGTCTTCTTGTCTACACCTTC.

The rearrangement links TRBV18 to TRBJ1-2; 10 bases map to TRBD1. Germline values: CDR1 KGHSH, CDR2 LQKENI. This CDR3 region has 15 residues. The V and J ends lost 3 bases and 2 bases, in that order; junction bases with no gene match: 3. CDR3 bases: TGTGCCAGCTCACCCACGGGACAGGGGAACTATGGCTACACCTTC. It is translated as CASSPTGQGNYGYTF. The full variable domain, its missing parts supplied by reference TRBV18 and TRBJ1-2, is NAGVMQNPRHLVRRRGQEARLRCSPMKGHSHVYWYRQLPEEGLKFMVYLQKENIIDESGMPKERFSAEFPKEGPSILRIQQVVRGDSAAYFCASSPTGQGNYGYTFGSGTRLTVV.

V gene TRBV2 combines with J gene TRBJ1-5, with D possibly being TRBD1 (5 bases). CDR3 length: 14 residues. The V and J ends lost 4 bases and 3 bases respectively, with 10 bases between them. Germline values: CDR1 SNHLY, CDR2 FYNNEI. The CDR3 DNA reads TGTGCCAGCAGTGGGCAGGGCCTCAATCAGCCCCAGCATTTT. Residues: CASSGQGLNQPQHF.